A single sample is the source of the 7 T cell receptor beta chains below, sequenced in a study of blood T cell repertoires in COVID-19. This table comes from immunoSEQ multiplex PCR, and its TCRdb copy is limited to in-frame clones, with some not included. The sample includes more than 110,000 clones, about 80% seen only once; the top ten take roughly 5.6%. The sample was PBMCs or T cells enriched from blood (not recorded which). Receptor source: a woman aged 50 to 60 who had recovered from COVID-19.

This rearrangement joins TRBV11-2 to TRBJ2-1; 7 positions agree with TRBD2. V lost 5 bases and J lost 7; bases outside the gene matches: 2. Germline CDR1 SGHAT, CDR2 FQNNGV. The length of the CDR3 is 12 residues. The CDR3 here is CASSHGGNEQFF. CDR3 sequence (DNA): TGTGCCAGCAGCCACGGGGGGAATGAGCAGTTCTTC.

In DNA, the CDR3 is TGTGCCAGCAACGGAGACTCTGGAAACACCATATATTTT. It specifies CASNGDSGNTIYF. The chain joins TRBV3-1 (or the pseudogene TRBV3-2) to TRBJ1-3; D remains ambiguous. In germline, CDR1 is LGHDT, CDR2 YNNKEL (reference sequence). With 7 bases removed from V and 0 bases from J, the gap between germline ends came to 7 bases. This CDR3 region has 13 residues.

The J gene is TRBJ1-2, the V gene TRBV19; weak D call: TRBD1 (5 bases). This CDR3 comprises 15 residues. Germline CDR1 reads LNHDA; CDR2 reads SQIVND (reference sequence). V lost 9 bases, J lost 2 bases, and 19 bases lay in between. CDR3 nucleotide sequence: TGTGCCAGCAACCCCCAGGGTTTATCGAACTATGGCTACACCTTC. It specifies CASNPQGLSNYGYTF. The whole variable domain, remainder taken from reference TRBV19 and TRBJ1-2, is DGGITQSPKYLFRKEGQNVTLSCEQNLNHDAMYWYRQDPGQGLRLIYYSQIVNDFQKGDIAEGYSVSREKKESFPLTVTSAQKNPTAFYLCASNPQGLSNYGYTFGSGTRLTVV.

With regard to this clone: One end of the junction does not line up with germline, which may come from a read error. The chain links TRBV2 to TRBJ1-6, with D possibly TRBD1 on 6 matching bases. The CDR3 is 14 residues long. CDR1 is SNHLY and CDR2 is FYNNEI in the germline V gene. The CDR3 sequence: CASSEAGAGVPLHF. CDR3 coding DNA: TGTGCCAGCAGCGAAGCGGGGGCTGGGGTACCCCTCCACTTT.

The chain recombines TRBV5-4 with TRBJ1-1; D unclear. Trimming left V 0 bases short and J 0 bases short, with 9 bases between. The CDR3 is made up of 15 amino acids. CDR1 and CDR2 from the germline V gene are SGHNT and YYREEE (reference sequence). This chain's CDR3 is CASSLVGGVNTEAFF. In nucleotides, the CDR3 is TGTGCCAGCAGCTTGGTAGGCGGGGTGAACACTGAAGCTTTCTTT.

The rearrangement uses TRBV18 and TRBJ2-7; a possible D gene is TRBD2 (6 bases). Germline assignment: CDR1 KGHSH and CDR2 LQKENI. Trimming took 2 bases from V and 2 from J, leaving 10 bases between them. The CDR3 sequence is 14 residues long. CDR3 sequence (DNA): TGTGCCAGCTCACCAGCGGGGCGTACCTACGAGCAGTACTTC. It is translated as CASSPAGRTYEQYF.

The chain joins TRBV27 to TRBJ1-5; tentatively, D is TRBD1 (6 bases). Germline CDR1 is MNHEY and CDR2 is SMNVEV (reference sequence). Trimming took 0 bases from V and 8 from J, leaving 11 bases between them. The CDR3 contains 14 residues. The DNA for the CDR3 is TGTGCCAGCAGTTTATCGCAGGGGAAGGAGCCCCAGCATTTT. Its translation: CASSLSQGKEPQHF.